This T cell receptor beta chain stems from a study of graft-versus-host responses after intestinal transplantation. Overall study context: In this cohort, recipients had multivisceral, liver-intestinal, or isolated intestinal transplants. Findings of the study overall: GvH clonotypes were identified within recipient marrow, with a subset emerging first in ileum or blood.

Assay: immunoSEQ multiplex PCR; the TCRdb copy retains only in-frame clones and omits some. Of under 85,000 clones detected, 85% to 95% appear once; the ten largest clones hold about 0.53%. V lost 5 bases to trimming and J lost 1 base, with 14 bases between them. From germline, CDR1 is SEHNR and CDR2 FQNEAQ (reference sequence). This CDR3 has 15 amino acids. The sample holds a few counts of this clone. Its antigen is not identified. The chain employs TRBV7-9 and TRBJ1-1, with unresolved D. This sequence originates from a human donor who received an intestinal transplant. The input for sequencing was unstimulated CD8+ T cells sorted from spleen or lymph node cells, taken before intestinal transplant. CDR3 coding DNA: TGTGCCAGCAGCCCGCCCATTGAGGCGAACACTGAAGCTTTCTTT. The encoded protein is CASSPPIEANTEAFF.